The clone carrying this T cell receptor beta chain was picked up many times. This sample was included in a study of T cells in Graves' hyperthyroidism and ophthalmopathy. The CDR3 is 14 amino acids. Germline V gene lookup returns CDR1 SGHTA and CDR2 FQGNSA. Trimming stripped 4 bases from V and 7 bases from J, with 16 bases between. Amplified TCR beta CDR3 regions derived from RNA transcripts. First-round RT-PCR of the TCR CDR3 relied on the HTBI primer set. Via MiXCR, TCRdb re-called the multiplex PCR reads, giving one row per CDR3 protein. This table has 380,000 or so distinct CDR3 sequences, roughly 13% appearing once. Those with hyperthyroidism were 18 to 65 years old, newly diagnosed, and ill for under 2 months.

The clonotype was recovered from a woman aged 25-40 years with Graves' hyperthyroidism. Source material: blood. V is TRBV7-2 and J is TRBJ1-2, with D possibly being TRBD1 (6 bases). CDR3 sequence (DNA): TGTGCCAGCAGCTACGATGGGGGGCCAGGTGGCTACACCTTC. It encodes CASSYDGGPGGYTF.